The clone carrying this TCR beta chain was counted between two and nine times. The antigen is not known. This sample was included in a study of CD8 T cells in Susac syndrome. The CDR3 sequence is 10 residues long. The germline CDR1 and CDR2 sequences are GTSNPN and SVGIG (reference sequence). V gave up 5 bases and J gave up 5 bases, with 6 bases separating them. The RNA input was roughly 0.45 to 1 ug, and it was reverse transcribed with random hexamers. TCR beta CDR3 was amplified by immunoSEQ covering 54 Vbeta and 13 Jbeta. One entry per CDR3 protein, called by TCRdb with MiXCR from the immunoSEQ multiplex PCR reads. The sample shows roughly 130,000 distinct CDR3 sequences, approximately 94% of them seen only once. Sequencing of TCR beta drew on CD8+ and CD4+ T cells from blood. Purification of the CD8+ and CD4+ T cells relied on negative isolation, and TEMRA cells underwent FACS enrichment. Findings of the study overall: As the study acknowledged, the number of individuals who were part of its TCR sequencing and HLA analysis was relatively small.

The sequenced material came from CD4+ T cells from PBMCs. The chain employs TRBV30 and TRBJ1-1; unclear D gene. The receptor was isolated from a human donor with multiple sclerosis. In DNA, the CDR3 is TGTGCCTGGGGGAGGACTGAAGCTTTCTTT. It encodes CAWGRTEAFF.